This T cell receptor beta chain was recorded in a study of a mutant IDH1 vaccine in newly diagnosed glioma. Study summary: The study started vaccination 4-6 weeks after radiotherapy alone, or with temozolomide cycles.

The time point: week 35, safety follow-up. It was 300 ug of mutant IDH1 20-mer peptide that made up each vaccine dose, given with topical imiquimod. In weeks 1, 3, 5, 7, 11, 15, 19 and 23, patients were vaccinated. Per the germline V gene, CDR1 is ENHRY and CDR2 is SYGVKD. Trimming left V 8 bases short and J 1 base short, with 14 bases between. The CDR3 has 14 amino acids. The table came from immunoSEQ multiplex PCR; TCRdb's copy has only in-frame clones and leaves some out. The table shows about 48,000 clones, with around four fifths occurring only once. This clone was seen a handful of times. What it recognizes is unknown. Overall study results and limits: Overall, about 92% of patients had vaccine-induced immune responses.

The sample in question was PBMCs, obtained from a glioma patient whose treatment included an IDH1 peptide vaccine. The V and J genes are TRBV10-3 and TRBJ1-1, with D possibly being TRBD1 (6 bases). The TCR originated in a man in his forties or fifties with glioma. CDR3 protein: CAIRGADRNTEAFF. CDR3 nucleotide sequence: TGTGCCATCCGGGGGGCCGACAGGAACACTGAAGCTTTCTTT.